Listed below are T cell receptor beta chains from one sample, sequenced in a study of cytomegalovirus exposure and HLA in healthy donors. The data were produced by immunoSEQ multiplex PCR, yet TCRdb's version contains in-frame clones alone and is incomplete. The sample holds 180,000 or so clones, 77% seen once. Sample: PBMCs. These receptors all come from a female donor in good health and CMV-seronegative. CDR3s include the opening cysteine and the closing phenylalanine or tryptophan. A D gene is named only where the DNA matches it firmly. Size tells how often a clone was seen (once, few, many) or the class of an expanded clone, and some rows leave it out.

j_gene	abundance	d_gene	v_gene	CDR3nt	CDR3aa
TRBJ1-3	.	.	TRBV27	TGTGCCAGCAGTTTATCGTATGGAGCTGGAAACACCATATATTTT	CASSLSYGAGNTIYF
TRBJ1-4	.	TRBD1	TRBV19	TGTGCCAGTAGTATCGGGACAGCAAATGAAAAACTGTTTTTT	CASSIGTANEKLFF
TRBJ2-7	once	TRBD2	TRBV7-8	TGTGCCAGCAGCCCCGCAACTAGCGGGAGCTACGAGCAGTACTTC	CASSPATSGSYEQYF
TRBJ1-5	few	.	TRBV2	TGTGCCAGCAGTGAACGGGAAGATCAGCCCCAGCATTTT	CASSEREDQPQHF
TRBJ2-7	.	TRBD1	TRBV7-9	TGTGCCAGCAGTCATTCCCGGGACAGCCCCTACGAGCAGTACTTC	CASSHSRDSPYEQYF
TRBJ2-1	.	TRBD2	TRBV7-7	TGTGCTAGCCGGGAAGGACTAGCGGGAGAGGGTGAGCAGTTCTTC	CASREGLAGEGEQFF
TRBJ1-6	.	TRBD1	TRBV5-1	TGCGCCAGCAGCTTGGAGCAGGGGGCCAATTCACCCCTCCACTTT	CASSLEQGANSPLHF
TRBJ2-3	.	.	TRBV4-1	TGCGCCAGCAGCCAAGAAGGGGGTGGCACAGATACGCAGTATTTT	CASSQEGGGTDTQYF
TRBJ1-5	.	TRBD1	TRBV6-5	TGTGCCAGCAGTTCCTGGGACAGGGGAATCAATCAGCCCCAGCATTTT	CASSSWDRGINQPQHF
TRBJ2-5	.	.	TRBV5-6	TGTGCCAGCAGCTTGATAACAGAACGTGGGGAGACCCAGTACTTC	CASSLITERGETQYF
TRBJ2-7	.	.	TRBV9	TGTGCCAGCAGCCCATCGGTTGGGCAGGGCGGCGAGCAGTACTTC	CASSPSVGQGGEQYF
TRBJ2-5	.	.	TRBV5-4	TGTGCCAGCAGCCCGACACGGGAGACCCAGTACTTC	CASSPTRETQYF
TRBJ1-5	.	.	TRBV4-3	TGCGCCAGCAGCCAAACGGGGGATAGCAATCAGCCCCAGCATTTT	CASSQTGDSNQPQHF
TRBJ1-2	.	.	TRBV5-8	TGTGCCAGCAGCCTCCGTCGGGATGGCTACACCTTC	CASSLRRDGYTF
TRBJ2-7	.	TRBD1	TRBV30	TGTGCCTGGAGTGCGCAAACAGGGGACGAGCAGTACTTC	CAWSAQTGDEQYF
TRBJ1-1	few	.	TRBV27	TGTGCCAGCAGTTTAACGTATACCGGGGGGGCTGAAGCTTTCTTT	CASSLTYTGGAEAFF
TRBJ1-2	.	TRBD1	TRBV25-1	TGTGCCAGCAGTGACCGAGGACAGGGCGGCTATGGCTACACCTTC	CASSDRGQGGYGYTF
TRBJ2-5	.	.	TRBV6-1	TGTGCCAGCAACCTGGGGGGGCGGGAGACCCAGTACTTC	CASNLGGRETQYF
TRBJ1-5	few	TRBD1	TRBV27	TGTGCCAGCAGTAAAGACAGGGGCGGCAATCAGCCCCAGCATTTT	CASSKDRGGNQPQHF
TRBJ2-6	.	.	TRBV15	TGTGCCACCAGCACCAGGGCTGGGGCCAACGTCCTGACTTTC	CATSTRAGANVLTF
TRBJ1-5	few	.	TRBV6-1	TGTGCCAGCAGTGAAGGGGGGCGGCCCCAGCATTTT	CASSEGGRPQHF
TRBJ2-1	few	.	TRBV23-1	TGCGCCGGGGGTGGGCGGGACTTTAACAATGAGCAGTTCTTC	CAGGGRDFNNEQFF
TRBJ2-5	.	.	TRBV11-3	TGTGCCAGCGGGCGGGGTCTCGGGGACCAAGAGACCCAGTACTTC	CASGRGLGDQETQYF
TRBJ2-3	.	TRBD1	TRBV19	TGTGCCAGTAGTATCGCTACAGGGGGCAACACAGATACGCAGTATTTT	CASSIATGGNTDTQYF
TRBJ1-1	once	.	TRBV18	TGTGCCAGCTCGCTAGACGGGAACACTGAAGCTTTCTTT	CASSLDGNTEAFF
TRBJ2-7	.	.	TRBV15	TGTGCCACCAGCACCGCCCAGGGTTCCTACTACGAGCAGTACTTC	CATSTAQGSYYEQYF
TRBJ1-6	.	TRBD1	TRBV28	TGTGCCAGCAGTTTCACCCGGGACAGGGCTTTCTCACCCCTCCACTTT	CASSFTRDRAFSPLHF
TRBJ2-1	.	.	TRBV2	TGTGCCAGCATACAGGGGGGGCTGCGCAATGAGCAGTTCTTC	CASIQGGLRNEQFF
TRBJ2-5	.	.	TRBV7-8	TGTGCCAGCAGCTTAGACCTGGGGGCGCGGACCCAGTACTTC	CASSLDLGARTQYF
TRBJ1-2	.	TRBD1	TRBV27	TGTGCCAGCAGTTTATCGATCTCAGGCAGGGGGAACTATGGCTACACCTTC	CASSLSISGRGNYGYTF
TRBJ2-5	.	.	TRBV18	TGTGCCAGCTCCCCCGGGTTCCAAGAGACCCAGTACTTC	CASSPGFQETQYF
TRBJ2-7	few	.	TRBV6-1	TGTGCCAGCAGTTCCCTCCCCGACAGATACGAGCAGTACTTC	CASSSLPDRYEQYF
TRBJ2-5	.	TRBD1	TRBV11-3	TGTGCCAGCAGCTTAGCAGGGGGAACAGCGGCGGAGACCCAGTACTTC	CASSLAGGTAAETQYF
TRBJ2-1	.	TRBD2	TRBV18	TGTGCCAGCTCACCCCTTAGCGGGGGATCCTACAATGAGCAGTTCTTC	CASSPLSGGSYNEQFF
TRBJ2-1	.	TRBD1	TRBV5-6	TGTGCCAGCAGCTCAGACAGGGGCGAAACCCACAATGAGCAGTTCTTC	CASSSDRGETHNEQFF
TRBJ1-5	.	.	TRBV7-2	TGTGCCAGCAGCAGGGACATTAGCAATCAGCCCCAGCATTTT	CASSRDISNQPQHF